This T cell receptor beta chain was observed in a study of blood T cell repertoires in COVID-19. Clones were sequenced by immunoSEQ multiplex PCR, and TCRdb holds only the in-frame ones, with some missing. The table includes roughly 42,000 clones, 80% to 90% detected once. V was clipped by 2 bases and J by 8 bases, with 10 bases between them. There are 13 residues in the CDR3. Germline-derived CDR1 and CDR2 are LGHNT and FRNRAP. Sequenced sample: peripheral blood. The clonotype comes from a man aged 25-45 years with active or convalescent COVID-19. This chain joins TRBV12-5 and TRBJ2-1; a weak D match, TRBD1 (5 bases). CDR3 region: CASGLHLRDEQFF. In DNA, the CDR3 is TGTGCTAGTGGTTTGCACCTCAGGGATGAGCAGTTCTTC.